The source of this T cell receptor (beta chain) is a study of blood T cell repertoires in COVID-19 (dated by TCRdb to 2020 to 2021). At the level of the whole study: Collaborator samples came from the United States, Italy and Spain and covered acute and convalescent phases of COVID-19. The samples were drawn from two sources: the first 160 participants of the ongoing ImmuneRACE study, and 1,000 to 1,500 subjects contributed by 6 global collaborators. The dataset comprised deeply sampled blood TCRbeta repertoires from subjects exposed to, actively infected with, or recovered from COVID-19. Where available, HLA class I and class II types were obtained from metadata supplied by the sample provider rather than from assay-based typing. A freely available public database, intended as a resource for researchers studying the immune response to SARS-CoV-2, is where the repertoires were released. The material from the prospective study consisted of cDNA or gDNA derived from T cells, B-cell-depleted T cells, or PBMCs. Nearly every sample came with metadata listing a de-identified subject ID, COVID-19 status, age in years and sex. What the authors observed across the whole study: The quantity of clinical and demographic metadata differed by source and by participant and was supplied without curation.

In regard to this clone: Which antigen it targets is not known. No qualities accompany the bases; no much larger clone lies one base away.

Participants in the prospective study were aged about 18 to 95 years, lived in over 20 United States geographic areas, and enrolled through a virtual design. In the prospective study, cohorts were assigned on the basis of participant-reported clinical history obtained from a screening survey and a study questionnaire. Recovered participants in ImmuneRACE Cohort 3 were defined by two consecutive negative NP/OP PCR tests, clearance by a healthcare professional, or resolution of symptoms. Mobile phlebotomists in the prospective study collected whole blood, serum and a nasopharyngeal or oropharyngeal swab from every participant. Participants in the prospective study had the option to provide additional blood draws and questionnaires over a roughly 2-month period. Prospective study blood samples were shipped either frozen or at room temperature before DNA extraction. V has 0 bases trimmed and J has 2 bases trimmed; junction bases matching no gene number 12. Based on the germline V gene (reference sequence), the CDR1 and CDR2 sequences are LGHDT and YNNKEL. The CDR3 goes from the cysteine to the phenylalanine over 18 residues. Only CDR3 DNA is held: 54 bases, read in frame from base 1.

TCRbeta CDR3 regions were amplified from genomic DNA using the immunoSEQ Assay, a bias-controlled multiplex PCR. On the study's bioinformatics: Within the assay, amplification of reference gene primers was used to estimate how many nucleated cells each sample contained. To quantify the absolute abundance of each unique TCRbeta CDR3 rearrangement, sequence reads were collapsed and filtered. For each sample, productive Simpson clonality was calculated by taking the square root of Simpson's diversity index across productive rearrangements. The clones in this table, taken by TCRdb from immuneACCESS, are in-frame only. Not every clone is retained; where verified, under half of the shortfall comes from an unresolved V gene, and the cause of the rest is unknown. V, J and clone size were drawn from that table, and D and trimming were deduced from the DNA. The sample table holds under 150,000 clones, of which less than 90% were seen once. The leading ten clones occupy 2.3% of the sample.

The sequencing input was PBMCs or T cells enriched from blood (not recorded which). This clonotype was sampled from a woman aged 45-65 years who had recovered from COVID-19. Rearrangement joined TRBV3-1 (or the pseudogene TRBV3-2) to TRBJ2-5, with TRBD2 matching 7 junction bases. The nucleotide sequence is given as TGTGCCAGCAGCCAAGATTCGGGGGGAACTGGGCCTCAAGAGACCCAGTACTTC. Its translation is CASSQDSGGTGPQETQYF.